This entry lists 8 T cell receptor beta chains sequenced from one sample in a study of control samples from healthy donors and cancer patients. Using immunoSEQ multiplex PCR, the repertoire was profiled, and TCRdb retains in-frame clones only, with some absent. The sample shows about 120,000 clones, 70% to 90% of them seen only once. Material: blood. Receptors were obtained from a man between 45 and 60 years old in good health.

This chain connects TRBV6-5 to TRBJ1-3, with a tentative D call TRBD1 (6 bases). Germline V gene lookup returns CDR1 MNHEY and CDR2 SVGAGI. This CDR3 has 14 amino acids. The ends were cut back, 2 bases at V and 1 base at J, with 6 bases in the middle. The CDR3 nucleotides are TGTGCCAGCAGTTACGGGACATCTGGAAACACCATATATTTT. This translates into CASSYGTSGNTIYF.

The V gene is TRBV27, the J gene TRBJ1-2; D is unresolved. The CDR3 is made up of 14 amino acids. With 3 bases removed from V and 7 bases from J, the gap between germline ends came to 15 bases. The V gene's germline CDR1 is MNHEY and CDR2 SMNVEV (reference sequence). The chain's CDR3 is CASSLKGLGSGYTF. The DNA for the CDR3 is TGTGCCAGCAGTTTGAAAGGGCTGGGTAGTGGCTACACCTTC.

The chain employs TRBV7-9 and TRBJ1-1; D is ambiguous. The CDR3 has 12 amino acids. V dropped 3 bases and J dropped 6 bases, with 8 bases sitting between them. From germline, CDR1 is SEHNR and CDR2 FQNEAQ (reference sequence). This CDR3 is CASSFGLAEAFF. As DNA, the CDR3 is TGTGCCAGCAGCTTCGGACTAGCTGAAGCTTTCTTT.

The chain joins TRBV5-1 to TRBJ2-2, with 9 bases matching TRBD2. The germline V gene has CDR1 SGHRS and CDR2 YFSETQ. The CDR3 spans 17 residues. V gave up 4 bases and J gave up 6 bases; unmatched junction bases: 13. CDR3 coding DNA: TGCGCCAGCAGCCTGCCTCGTGAGCGGGGGGAAGCCGGGGAGCTGTTTTTT. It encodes CASSLPRERGEAGELFF.

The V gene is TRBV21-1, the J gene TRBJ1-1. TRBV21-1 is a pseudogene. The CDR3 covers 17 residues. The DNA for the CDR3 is TGTGCCAGCAGCAAATCCTGTGATAGCGGGTCGAACACTGAAGCTTTCTTT. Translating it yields CASSKSCDSGSNTEAFF.

The DNA for the CDR3 is TGTGCCAGTAGTACCGGGACAGATACCTACGAGCAGTACTTC. It translates to CASSTGTDTYEQYF. J is TRBJ2-7 and V is TRBV19, with 7 bases fitting TRBD1. Germline loops: CDR1 LNHDA, CDR2 SQIVND (reference sequence). The CDR3 has 14 amino acids. Losses at the gene ends were 4 bases for V and 2 bases for J; bases not matched to a gene: 5.

The CDR3 reads CASRRGHSDNYGYTF. The DNA of the CDR3 is TGCGCCAGCAGACGCGGACACTCTGATAACTATGGCTACACCTTC. The gene calls are TRBV10-2 and TRBJ1-2; possible D gene TRBD1, 5 bases. Germline V lookup: CDR1 WSHSY, CDR2 SAAADI. Trimming took off 6 bases at V and 1 base at J, with 15 bases between the two ends. This CDR3 region has 15 residues.

CDR3 loop: CASSEFGEQYF. In DNA form, the CDR3 reads TGTGCCAGCAGTGAGTTCGGCGAGCAGTACTTC. The rearrangement links TRBV2 to TRBJ2-7; D uncertain. The length of the CDR3 is 11 residues. V lost 3 bases to trimming and J lost 6 bases, with 6 bases between them. The germline gives CDR1 SNHLY, CDR2 FYNNEI.